Listed below are T cell receptor beta chains from one sample, sequenced in a study of cytomegalovirus exposure and HLA in healthy donors. The repertoire was sequenced with immunoSEQ multiplex PCR; TCRdb's copy has only in-frame clones and lacks some. The table includes about 150,000 clones, around 84% detected once. The material sequenced was PBMCs. The receptors here all came from a boy aged 2 to 9 in good health and CMV-seronegative. CDR3s include the opening cysteine and the closing phenylalanine or tryptophan.

>TRBJ2-1|TRBV15
CATSRDRGSYNEQFF
>TRBJ1-1|TRBV28
CASSLASGKNTEAFF
>TRBJ2-2|TRBV5-6
CASRLNRLAGGLDTGELFF
>TRBJ2-2|TRBV12-5
CASGLVQVRGGELFF
>TRBJ1-1|TRBV5-1
CASSLRQGTEAFF
>TRBJ1-1|TRBV2
CASRTRQDTEAFF
>TRBJ1-5|TRBV4-1
CASSQNRDKGNQPQHF
>TRBJ2-1|TRBV2
CASSDLYNEQFF
>TRBJ2-5|TRBV28
CASSLGSIAETQYF
>TRBJ2-4|TRBV10-2
CASSESGGTGLHIQYF
>TRBJ1-1|TRBV6-6
CASNLGGLNTEAFF
>TRBJ2-7|TRBV7-7
CASSLYPSGYEQYF
>TRBJ1-5|TRBV28
CASSSPGGRSNQPQHF
>TRBJ1-5|TRBV4-3
CASSQDRNQPQHF
>TRBJ1-1|TRBV11-3
CASSIQRGEAFF
>TRBJ1-2|TRBV7-2
CASSLKQGYYGYTF
>TRBJ2-6|TRBV5-6
CASSLRTRGRSGANVLTF
>TRBJ1-2|TRBV2
CASDLGRPTGEGGYTF
>TRBJ1-5|TRBV11-1
CASSLEGKSNQPQHF
>TRBJ1-1|TRBV6-9
CASRANTEAFF
>TRBJ2-7|TRBV6-1
CASSEDSGGGYEQYF
>TRBJ2-3|TRBV11-3
CASSAFVWEREADTQYF
>TRBJ2-5|TRBV5-6
CASSFVGTSGSSGETQYF
>TRBJ1-5|TRBV2
CASSVGGNSNQPQHF
>TRBJ1-5|TRBV7-9
CASSPGARVGNQPQHF
>TRBJ2-3|TRBV9
CASSVVGERVDTQYF
>TRBJ2-2|TRBV28
CASSSNTGELFF
>TRBJ2-7|TRBV5-1
CASSHETYEQYF
>TRBJ2-3|TRBV1
CTSSRRRGGSGTDTQYF
>TRBJ2-2|TRBV7-9
CASSLGSSFTGELFF
>TRBJ2-3|TRBV7-8
CASSPTAGGARDTDTQYF
>TRBJ2-1|TRBV5-6
CASSLDRASSYNEQFF
>TRBJ1-2|TRBV30
CAWGGAYGYTF
>TRBJ2-6|TRBV28
CASRLWDTGDPNSGANVLTF
>TRBJ1-2|TRBV2
CASTPGIGYGYTF
>TRBJ1-3|TRBV7-6
CASSLLSPGFQENTIYF
>TRBJ2-2|TRBV30
CAQRKGATGELFF